This T cell receptor beta chain was sequenced for a study of breast tumors, draining lymph nodes, adjacent tissues. Samples came from axillary lymph nodes draining the breast cancer. A note on this clonotype: At one of its ends the junction is not consistent with the germline gene, which may arise from a read error.

TCRdb reprocessed the multiplex PCR reads with MiXCR, giving one entry per CDR3 protein. The table has nearly 200,000 distinct CDR3 sequences, over 25% seen once. The sequence was collected from a female donor with breast cancer. Some clones in this sample may be carry-over from other donors' samples. The sample was axillary lymph node tissue.

CDR3 sequence: CAGSEIGRGRTGELFF. CDR3 nucleotide sequence: TGTGCCGGCAGTGAAATCGGGAGAGGTCGGACCGGGGAGCTGTTTTTT. The V call is TRBV6-4, the J call TRBJ2-2; maybe TRBD2 (6 bases). The CDR3 spans 16 residues. The germline CDR1 and CDR2 sequences are MRHNA and SNTAGT.